The 17 T cell receptor beta chains in this list originate from one sample, sequenced in a study of blood T cell repertoires in COVID-19. The assay was immunoSEQ multiplex PCR, and TCRdb's table has in-frame clones only and misses some. The sample shows hundreds of thousands of clones, 75% to 90% of them seen only once. Sequenced: peripheral blood. These receptor sequences come from a human donor in a cohort sampled during active COVID-19.

J is TRBJ2-5 and V is TRBV6-2 or TRBV6-3; 11 nucleotides align to TRBD2. From germline, CDR1 is MNHEY and CDR2 SVGEGT. The CDR3 spans 14 residues. Trimming cost V 4 bases and J 5 bases; bases outside gene matches: 3. The CDR3 coding sequence is TGTGCCAGCAGTTTCGCTAGCGGGGGGGAGACCCAGTACTTC. As protein: CASSFASGGETQYF.

The J gene is TRBJ2-7, the V gene TRBV20-1; the match to TRBD1 covers 10 bases. V dropped 3 bases and J dropped 6; count of bases not matched to a gene: 5. CDR3 length: 13 amino acids. Looked up from germline, CDR1 is DFQATT and CDR2 is SNEGSKA (reference sequence). CDR3 sequence reads: CSASGTGVSEQYF. The CDR3 region has the DNA TGCAGTGCTAGTGGGACAGGGGTCTCCGAGCAGTACTTC.

The gene calls are TRBV6-2 or TRBV6-3 and TRBJ2-2; D remains ambiguous. The CDR3 is made up of 12 amino acids. Deletions cut 2 bases from V and 9 bases from J, with 7 bases between. Germline-derived CDR1 and CDR2 are MNHEY and SVGEGT. In DNA, the CDR3 is TGTGCCAGCAGTTACAGCCCATGGGAGCTGTTTTTT. Amino acid sequence: CASSYSPWELFF.

This clone was detected only once. The chain is built from TRBV7-3 and TRBJ2-3; 13 bases are a match to TRBD2. The CDR3 loop spans 16 amino acids. V lost 5 bases and J lost 3; bases outside the gene matches: 5. CDR1 is SGHTA, CDR2 FQGTGA, per germline. The CDR3 bases are TGTGCCAGCAGCGCCCTACTAGCGGGAGGGACAGATACGCAGTATTTT. It is translated as CASSALLAGGTDTQYF.

This sequence joins TRBV21-1 and TRBJ2-3; TRBD2, the table's D call, lacks a check against the DNA. TRBV21-1 is given as a pseudogene. The CDR3 has 17 residues. The CDR3 nucleotides read TGTGCCAGCAGCTCTCGGACTAGGGGACGGTTCACAGATACGCAGTATTTT. Translated, it gives CASSSRTRGRFTDTQYF.

The chain uses TRBV5-6 and TRBJ1-4, with TRBD1 matching 10 bases. The CDR3 runs 15 residues. Germline V gene data show CDR1 as SGHDT and CDR2 as YYEEEE. V lost 3 bases and J lost 8; bases outside the gene matches: 7. This chain's CDR3 is CASSSRTGGYEKLFF. CDR3 bases: TGTGCCAGCAGCTCAAGGACAGGGGGTTACGAAAAACTGTTTTTT.

This chain joins TRBV10-1 and TRBJ2-3; TRBD2 matches 10 bases. Trimming took 0 bases from V and 10 from J; bases not matched to a gene: 4. The CDR3 length is 14 residues. Germline CDR1 is WNHNN and CDR2 is SYGVQD (reference sequence). DNA for the CDR3: TGCGCCAGCAGTGAGTCGGGGACTAGCGATGCGCAGTATTTT. It codes for CASSESGTSDAQYF.

This chain joins TRBV3-1 (or the pseudogene TRBV3-2) and TRBJ2-1, with a tentative D call TRBD2 (6 bases). V lost 4 bases and J lost 3, with 7 bases in between. The CDR3 runs to 13 residues. The germline gives CDR1 LGHDT, CDR2 YNNKEL (reference sequence). The CDR3 is CASSLTSYNEQFF. The CDR3 coding sequence is TGTGCCAGCAGCCTGACTAGCTACAATGAGCAGTTCTTC.

The chain has TRBV7-3 and TRBJ2-6; possible D gene TRBD2, 5 bases. CDR1 and CDR2 from the germline V gene are SGHTA and FQGTGA. Trimming stripped 3 bases from V and 2 bases from J, with 8 bases between. The CDR3 length is 15 residues. The CDR3: CASSLRRTGANVLTF. CDR3 bases: TGTGCCAGCAGCTTGAGGAGGACTGGGGCCAACGTCCTGACTTTC.

The chain couples TRBV6-5 to TRBJ1-4; no firm D call. The CDR3 is 13 residues long. Germline loops: CDR1 MNHEY, CDR2 SVGAGI. V lost 6 bases and J 0 bases, leaving 5 bases between the germline ends. For the CDR3, the DNA is TGTGCCAGCAGGAGGGCAACTAATGAAAAACTGTTTTTT. It codes for CASRRATNEKLFF.

The chain joins TRBV21-1 to TRBJ1-5. TRBV21-1 constitutes a pseudogene. The CDR3 is 14 residues long. CDR3 residues: CQTSSSNSNQPQHF. The CDR3 DNA is TGTCAGACTTCTTCTTCAAATAGCAATCAGCCCCAGCATTTT.

V usage is TRBV2 and J usage is TRBJ1-2; no firm D call. The CDR3 is 15 amino acids. Trimming took 0 bases from V and 4 from J, leaving 12 bases between them. CDR1 is SNHLY and CDR2 is FYNNEI in the germline V gene. The CDR3 coding sequence is TGTGCCAGCAGTGAAGCGCCGGGATTGGTCTATGGCTACACCTTC. Translated: CASSEAPGLVYGYTF.

V and J are TRBV5-1 and TRBJ2-5; possibly TRBD1 for D (5 bases). CDR1 and CDR2 from the germline V gene are SGHRS and YFSETQ. V was trimmed by 0 bases and J by 1 base, leaving 10 bases between them. The CDR3 extends over 15 amino acids. CDR3 amino acids: CASSLVTGVQETQYF. For the CDR3, the DNA is TGCGCCAGCAGCTTGGTAACAGGAGTCCAAGAGACCCAGTACTTC.

The genes are TRBV5-8 and TRBJ1-2, with 7 nucleotides matching TRBD1. V shed 0 bases, J shed 2 bases, and the junction held 1 base outside the gene matches. Germline lookup yields CDR1 SGHTS and CDR2 YDEGEE. This CDR3 has 14 amino acids. In DNA, the CDR3 is TGTGCCAGCAGCTTGGAAGGGGGCAACTATGGCTACACCTTC. This encodes CASSLEGGNYGYTF. The whole variable domain, remainder taken from reference TRBV5-8 and TRBJ1-2, is EAGVTQSPTHLIKTRGQQATLRCSPISGHTSVYWYQQALGLGLQFLLWYDEGEERNRGNFPPRFSGRQFPNYSSELNVNALELEDSALYLCASSLEGGNYGYTFGSGTRLTVV.

This rearrangement joins TRBV2 to TRBJ2-2, with TRBD2 matching 9 bases. CDR1 is SNHLY, CDR2 FYNNEI, per germline. V lost 3 bases and J lost 5; bases outside the gene matches: 4. The CDR3 contains 15 residues. Here the CDR3 reads CASSDASGMTGELFF. The CDR3 nucleotides are TGTGCCAGCAGTGACGCTAGCGGGATGACCGGGGAGCTGTTTTTT.

This sequence joins TRBV3-1 (or the pseudogene TRBV3-2) and TRBJ1-4, with TRBD1 matching 7 bases. Germline trimming cut 2 bases from V and 8 bases from J; bases unmatched to any gene: 23. The CDR3 totals 20 residues. Germline V lookup: CDR1 LGHDT, CDR2 YNNKEL (reference sequence). CDR3 coding DNA: TGTGCCAGCAGCCAAATGTGGTGGACAGGCAATACCCTAATAGAAGAAAAACTGTTTTTT. Protein product: CASSQMWWTGNTLIEEKLFF.

The V gene is TRBV3-1 (or the pseudogene TRBV3-2), the J gene TRBJ2-7; 9 bases are shared with TRBD1. Germline V gene sequence: CDR1 LGHDT, CDR2 YNNKEL (reference sequence). This CDR3 has 15 residues. Trimming cost V 4 bases and J 2 bases; bases outside gene matches: 6. DNA for the CDR3: TGTGCCAGCAGCCTTTGGGACAGGGCTACCTACGAGCAGTACTTC. It specifies CASSLWDRATYEQYF.